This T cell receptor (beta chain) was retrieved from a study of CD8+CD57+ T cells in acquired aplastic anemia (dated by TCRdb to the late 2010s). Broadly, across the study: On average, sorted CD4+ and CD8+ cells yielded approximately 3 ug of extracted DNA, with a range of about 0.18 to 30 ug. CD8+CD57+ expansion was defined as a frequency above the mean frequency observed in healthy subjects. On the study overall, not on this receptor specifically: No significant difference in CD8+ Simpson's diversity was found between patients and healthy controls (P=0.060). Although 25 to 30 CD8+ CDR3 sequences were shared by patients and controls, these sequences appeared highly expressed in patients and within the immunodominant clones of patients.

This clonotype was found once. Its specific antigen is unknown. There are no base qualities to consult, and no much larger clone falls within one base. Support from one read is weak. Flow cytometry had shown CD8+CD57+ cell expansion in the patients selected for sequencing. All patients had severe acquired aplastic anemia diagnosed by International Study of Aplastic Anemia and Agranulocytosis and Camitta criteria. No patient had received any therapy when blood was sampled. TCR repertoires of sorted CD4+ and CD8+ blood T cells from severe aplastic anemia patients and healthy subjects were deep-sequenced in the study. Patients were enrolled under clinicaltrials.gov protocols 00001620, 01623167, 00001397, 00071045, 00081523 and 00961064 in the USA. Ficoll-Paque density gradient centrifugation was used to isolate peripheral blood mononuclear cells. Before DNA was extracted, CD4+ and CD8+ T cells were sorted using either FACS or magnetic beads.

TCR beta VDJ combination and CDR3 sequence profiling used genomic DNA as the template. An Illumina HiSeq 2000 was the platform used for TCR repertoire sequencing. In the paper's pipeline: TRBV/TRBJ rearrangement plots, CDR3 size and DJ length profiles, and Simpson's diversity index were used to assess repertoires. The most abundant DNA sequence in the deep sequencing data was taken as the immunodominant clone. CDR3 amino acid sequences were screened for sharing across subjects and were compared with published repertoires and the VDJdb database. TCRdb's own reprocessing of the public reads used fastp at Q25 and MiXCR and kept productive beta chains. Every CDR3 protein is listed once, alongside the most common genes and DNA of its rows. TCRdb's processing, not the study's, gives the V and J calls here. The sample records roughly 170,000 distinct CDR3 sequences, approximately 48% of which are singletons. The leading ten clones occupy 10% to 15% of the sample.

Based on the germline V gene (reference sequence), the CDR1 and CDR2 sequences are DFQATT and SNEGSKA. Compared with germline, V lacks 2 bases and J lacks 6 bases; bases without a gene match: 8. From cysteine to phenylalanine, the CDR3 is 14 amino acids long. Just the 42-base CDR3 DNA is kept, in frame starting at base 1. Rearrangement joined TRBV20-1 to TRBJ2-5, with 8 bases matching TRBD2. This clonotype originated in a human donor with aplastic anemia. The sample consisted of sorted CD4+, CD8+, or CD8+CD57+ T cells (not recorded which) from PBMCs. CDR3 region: CSARMGLVSQTQYF. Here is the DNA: TGCAGTGCTAGAATGGGACTAGTCAGCCAGACCCAGTACTTC.